What follows describes a single TCR beta chain. The antigen is unknown. The sample comes from a study of beta chain features in type 1 diabetes. Notes on the study in general: A pattern of fewer insertions and more deletions at VDJ junctions was seen in type 1 diabetes patients.

Researchers reported sorting CD4+ naive, central memory, regulatory and stem cell-like memory cells via CD45RO/CCR7/CD25/CD127/CD95/CD27. The sequenced template was cDNA made from the entire isolated RNA. Sequencing was performed with immunoSEQ multiplex PCR; in TCRdb, only in-frame clones are kept and a portion is missing. The data contain 200,000 to 250,000 clones, 25% to 30% of them singletons. This CDR3 contains 14 residues. Unmatched junction bases numbered 4, after V lost 5 bases and J lost 6 bases. Germline-derived CDR1 and CDR2 are LNHDA and SQIVND (reference sequence). This chain joins TRBV19 and TRBJ2-3, with 11 nucleotides matching TRBD1. This TCR was recovered from a man aged 25-40 years in good health. Source material: central memory CD4+ T cells from blood. CDR3 DNA sequence: TGTGCCAGTAGTCGGGACAGGGGGTACGATACGCAGTATTTT. Translating gives CASSRDRGYDTQYF. Supplemented by reference TRBV19 and TRBJ2-3, the full variable domain reads DGGITQSPKYLFRKEGQNVTLSCEQNLNHDAMYWYRQDPGQGLRLIYYSQIVNDFQKGDIAEGYSVSREKKESFPLTVTSAQKNPTAFYLCASSRDRGYDTQYFGPGTRLTVL.